This passage covers 16 T cell receptor beta chains from one sample sequenced in a study of neoadjuvant anti-PD-1 for oral cavity cancer. Generated by immunoSEQ multiplex PCR, the TCRdb table keeps only in-frame clones and is missing some. Of fewer than 90,000 clones listed, approximately 85% are singletons. Time point noted: after neoadjuvant nivolumab, at surgical resection. Sequencing was performed on PBMCs, taken after nivolumab (anti-PD-1) treatment. The source of these receptors is a person between 35 and 79 years old with oral cavity squamous cell carcinoma.

This chain connects TRBV27 to TRBJ1-2, with D hard to call. The CDR3 has 15 amino acids. The ends were cut back, 5 bases at V and 4 bases at J, with 17 bases in the middle. Germline V gene lookup returns CDR1 MNHEY and CDR2 SMNVEV (reference sequence). The CDR3: CASSPSGVSIYGYTF. The CDR3 nucleotides are TGTGCCAGCAGTCCCTCGGGAGTTAGTATCTATGGCTACACCTTC.

The chain joins TRBV14 to TRBJ2-3; 15 bases line up with TRBD2. V shed 4 bases and J 2 bases; nucleotides not matched to a gene: 4. CDR1 SGHDN and CDR2 FVKESK come from the germline V gene. This CDR3 is built from 17 residues. CDR3 coding DNA: TGTGCCAGCAGCCGCGGACTAGCGGGAGGGATCACAGATACGCAGTATTTT. Its translation: CASSRGLAGGITDTQYF.

J is TRBJ1-5 and V is TRBV28; no firm D call. The CDR3 consists of 12 residues. V was clipped by 6 bases and J by 6 bases, with 9 bases between them. The V gene's germline CDR1 is MDHEN and CDR2 SYDVKM. Written as DNA, the CDR3 is TGTGCCAGCAGCCTAACACGTCAGCCCCAGCATTTT. Protein product: CASSLTRQPQHF. The entire variable domain, with the rest obtained from reference TRBV28 and TRBJ1-5, is as follows: DVKVTQSSRYLVKRTGEKVFLECVQDMDHENMFWYRQDPGLGLRLIYFSYDVKMKEKGDIPEGYSVSREKKERFSLILESASTNQTSMYLCASSLTRQPQHFGDGTRLSIL.

This chain connects TRBV2 to TRBJ1-3; the D gene is possibly TRBD1 (6 bases). Trimming took 4 bases from V and 0 from J, leaving 10 bases between them. Germline CDR1 reads SNHLY; CDR2 reads FYNNEI. The CDR3 has 15 amino acids. CDR3 in amino acids: CASSGGGGSGNTIYF. CDR3 DNA: TGTGCCAGCAGTGGTGGAGGGGGCTCTGGAAACACCATATATTTT. The full variable domain, in which reference TRBV2 and TRBJ1-3 provide the parts outside the CDR3, is EPEVTQTPSHQVTQMGQEVILRCVPISNHLYFYWYRQILGQKVEFLVSFYNNEISEKSEIFDDQFSVERPDGSNFTLKIRSTKLEDSAMYFCASSGGGGSGNTIYFGEGSWLTVV.

This rearrangement joins TRBV27 to TRBJ2-3; 12 positions agree with TRBD2. V dropped 5 bases and J dropped 5; count of bases not matched to a gene: 8. Germline CDR1 and CDR2: MNHEY and SMNVEV (reference sequence). This CDR3 region has 16 residues. The CDR3 sequence: CASSPLAGGTRDTQYF. The CDR3, as DNA: TGTGCCAGCAGTCCCCTAGCGGGAGGGACCAGAGATACGCAGTATTTT.

This chain connects TRBV5-1 to TRBJ2-7, with 7 bases lining up with TRBD2. The CDR3 has 13 amino acids. The trim removed 5 bases at V and 2 bases at J, leaving 4 bases unmatched. Germline V gene sequence: CDR1 SGHRS, CDR2 YFSETQ. CDR3 DNA sequence: TGCGCCAGCAGAGAGGGAGGGCCCTACGAGCAGTACTTC. Encoded protein: CASREGGPYEQYF.

The V and J genes are TRBV11-3 and TRBJ2-5; possible D gene TRBD1, 5 bases. The CDR3 has 16 residues. V lost 0 bases and J lost 1, with 12 bases in between. CDR1 and CDR2 (germline): SGHNT, YENEEA. For the CDR3, the DNA is TGTGCCAGCAGCTTAGATCGATTTGGGGCCCAAGAGACCCAGTACTTC. It specifies CASSLDRFGAQETQYF.

The chain uses TRBV6-6 and TRBJ2-2; D remains unclear. The CDR3 runs 15 residues. Between the trimmed V and J ends, which lost 7 bases and 1 base, there was a span of 13 bases. From germline, CDR1 is MNHNY and CDR2 SVGAGI (reference sequence). In DNA form, the CDR3 reads TGTGCCAGCACTAAGCCAAATAGGAACACCGGGGAGCTGTTTTTT. Protein: CASTKPNRNTGELFF.

This clone has only one observation. The chain recombines TRBV10-3 with TRBJ2-3; TRBD2 matches at 8 bases. After removal of 6 bases from V and 5 bases from J, the junction contained 13 bases not matched to a gene. Germline V gives CDR1 ENHRY, CDR2 SYGVKD. The CDR3 is made up of 16 amino acids. The CDR3 is CAISLSGAGGIDTQYF. In DNA, the CDR3 is TGTGCCATCAGCCTGAGCGGGGCGGGAGGTATAGATACGCAGTATTTT.

V is TRBV7-2 and J is TRBJ1-4; 7 bases map to TRBD1. The J segment lost 7 bases and the V segment lost 5 bases, leaving 4 bases of the junction unmatched. The CDR3 runs to 13 residues. Germline CDR1 and CDR2: SGHTA and FQGNSA. The DNA for the CDR3 is TGTGCCAGCAGCCTAAACAGGGGTGAAAAACTGTTTTTT. The encoded protein is CASSLNRGEKLFF.

The chain recombines TRBV18 with TRBJ2-5; the match to TRBD1 covers 9 bases. There are 14 residues in the CDR3. J lost 5 bases, V lost 4 bases, and 5 bases had no gene match. CDR1 and CDR2 from the germline V gene are KGHSH and LQKENI. The CDR3 here is CASSRTGEGETQYF. The CDR3 bases are TGTGCCAGCTCACGGACAGGGGAGGGGGAGACCCAGTACTTC. The entire variable domain, with the rest obtained from reference TRBV18 and TRBJ2-5, is as follows: NAGVMQNPRHLVRRRGQEARLRCSPMKGHSHVYWYRQLPEEGLKFMVYLQKENIIDESGMPKERFSAEFPKEGPSILRIQQVVRGDSAAYFCASSRTGEGETQYFGPGTRLLVL.

V and J are TRBV10-3 and TRBJ1-1; TRBD1 aligns across 10 bases. Looked up from germline, CDR1 is ENHRY and CDR2 is SYGVKD. Losses at the gene ends were 4 bases for V and 3 bases for J; bases not matched to a gene: 2. The CDR3 extends over 14 amino acids. DNA of the CDR3: TGTGCCATCAGTGGCGGACAGGGGGACACTGAAGCTTTCTTT. Translation: CAISGGQGDTEAFF.

The chain links TRBV5-6 to TRBJ1-3; D ambiguous. V was shortened by 4 bases and J by 7 bases, with 9 bases between the two germline ends. The CDR3 covers 12 residues. From germline, CDR1 is SGHDT and CDR2 YYEEEE. CDR3 nucleotides: TGTGCCAGCAGCCCTGGGCAGAACACCATATATTTT. Amino acids: CASSPGQNTIYF.

The rearrangement joins TRBV28 to TRBJ1-2; TRBD1 is a possible D gene (6 bases). CDR3 length: 14 residues. Trimming removed 5 bases at V and 2 bases at J, with 12 bases between. CDR1 is MDHEN and CDR2 is SYDVKM in the germline V gene. The CDR3 reads CASSPTGINYGYTF. DNA for the CDR3: TGTGCCAGCAGTCCCACAGGGATAAACTATGGCTACACCTTC.

Only one count was recorded for this clone. The chain is built from TRBV11-2 and TRBJ2-7; D perhaps matches TRBD1 (6 bases). V was clipped by 1 base and J by 5 bases, with 9 bases between them. Per germline, CDR1 SGHAT and CDR2 FQNNGV. This CDR3 comprises 13 residues. CDR3 loop: CASSLARDNEQYF. The CDR3 nucleotides are TGTGCCAGCAGCTTAGCCAGGGACAACGAGCAGTACTTC.

This chain connects TRBV30 to TRBJ2-5; tentative D call: TRBD2 (6 bases). Deletions cut 0 bases from V and 5 bases from J, with 16 bases between. The CDR3 extends over 15 amino acids. In germline, CDR1 is GTSNPN, CDR2 SVGIG (reference sequence). CDR3 sequence reads: CAWSVLATSLETQYF. CDR3 DNA: TGTGCCTGGAGTGTACTGGCGACTAGTTTGGAGACCCAGTACTTC.